This T cell receptor beta chain was recorded in a study of blood T cell repertoires in COVID-19. Looking at the study overall: Acute and convalescent COVID-19 specimens originated in the United States, Italy and Spain. PBMCs, B-cell-depleted T cells, or T cells were the source of the cDNA or gDNA that made up the material.

Original data processing: Estimated nucleated cell counts came from reference gene primer amplification. Profiling relied on immunoSEQ multiplex PCR, and the TCRdb table lists in-frame clones only, not all of them. For V, J and clone size, that table is used; D and trimming come from the DNA. This sample carries about 260,000 clones, over 75% of them seen once, and the ten largest clones take more than 10%. Germline V gene sequence: CDR1 KGHSH, CDR2 LQKENI. Trimming removed 4 bases from V and 4 bases from J; junction bases left unmatched: 7. The CDR3 is made up of 14 amino acids. The sequencing sample was made of peripheral blood. The chain has TRBV18 and TRBJ2-7, with 7 bases fitting TRBD2. This TCR came from a human donor in a cohort sampled during active COVID-19. In DNA form, the CDR3 reads TGTGCCAGCTCACAGAGCGGGATAATGTACGAGCAGTACTTC. Translation gives CASSQSGIMYEQYF.